Here is one T cell receptor (beta chain) with its context. V trimming: 7 bases; J trimming: 11 bases; junction bases outside the gene matches: 11. The CDR3 extends over 13 amino acids. CDR1 is MDHEN, CDR2 SYDVKM, per germline. This entry is derived from a study of T cell responses to AZD1222 COVID-19 vaccine. Generated by immunoSEQ multiplex PCR, the TCRdb table keeps only in-frame clones and is missing some. Among tens of thousands of clones listed, roughly 87% were seen once. This clonotype was obtained from an adult in good health. Sequencing was performed on peripheral blood, taken on day 0 of MenACWY control vaccination. The V gene is TRBV28, the J gene TRBJ1-1; 9 bases align to TRBD1. This chain's CDR3 is CASIRTQGAHAFF. DNA for the CDR3: TGTGCCAGCATCAGGACACAGGGGGCGCATGCTTTCTTT.